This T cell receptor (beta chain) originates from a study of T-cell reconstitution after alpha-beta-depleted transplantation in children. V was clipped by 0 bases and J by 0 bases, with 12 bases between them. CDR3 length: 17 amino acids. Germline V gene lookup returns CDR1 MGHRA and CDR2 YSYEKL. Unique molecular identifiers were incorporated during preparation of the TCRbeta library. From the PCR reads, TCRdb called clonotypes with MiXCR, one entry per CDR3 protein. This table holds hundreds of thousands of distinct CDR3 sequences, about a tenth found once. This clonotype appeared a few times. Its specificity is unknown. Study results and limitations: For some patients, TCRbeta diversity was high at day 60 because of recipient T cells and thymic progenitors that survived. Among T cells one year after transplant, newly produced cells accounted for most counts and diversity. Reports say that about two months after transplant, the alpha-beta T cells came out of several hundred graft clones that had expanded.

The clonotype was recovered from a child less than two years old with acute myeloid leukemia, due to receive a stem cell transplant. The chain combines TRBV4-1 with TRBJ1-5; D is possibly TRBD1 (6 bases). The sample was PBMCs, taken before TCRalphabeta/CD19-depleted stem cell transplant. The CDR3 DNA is TGCGCCAGCAGCCAAGATGATCCGGGACATAGCAATCAGCCCCAGCATTTT. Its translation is CASSQDDPGHSNQPQHF.